These 3 T cell receptor beta chains were sequenced from one sample in a study of beta chain features in type 1 diabetes. Study-wide points: Shorter TCRB CDR3s, moderately but significantly so, marked every one of the four CD4+ subsets in Type 1 diabetes patients.

Reverse transcription of all isolated RNA meant that expressed TCRB transcripts were sequenced. Clones were sequenced by immunoSEQ multiplex PCR, and TCRdb holds only the in-frame ones, with some missing. The sample includes fewer than 25,000 clones, 55% to 70% of them seen just once. These receptors' antigens are unknown. Sequenced sample: Tregs from blood. The receptors were gathered from a man aged 18 to 29 with type 1 diabetes.

Here the CDR3 reads CASSQDYRVEYYEQYF. In DNA, the CDR3 is TGCGCCAGCAGCCAAGATTACCGGGTCGAATACTACGAGCAGTACTTC. The V call is TRBV4-3, the J call TRBJ2-7; D is unclear. CDR1 LGHNA and CDR2 YSLEER come from the germline V gene. V lost 0 bases, J lost 3 bases, and 15 bases lay in between. CDR3 length: 16 residues.

The J gene is TRBJ2-1, the V gene TRBV18, with TRBD1 matching 8 bases. Germline values: CDR1 KGHSH, CDR2 LQKENI. V shed 3 bases and J 1 base; nucleotides not matched to a gene: 2. The length of the CDR3 is 15 residues. CDR3 DNA: TGTGCCAGCTCACCGGGACAGGCATCCTACAATGAGCAGTTCTTC. It encodes CASSPGQASYNEQFF.

The chain combines TRBV18 with TRBJ2-2, with D tentatively TRBD1 (6 bases). V was shortened by 3 bases and J by 7 bases, with 9 bases between the two germline ends. Germline V gives CDR1 KGHSH, CDR2 LQKENI. The CDR3 is 13 amino acids. The CDR3 here is CASSPGADGELFF. The CDR3 DNA follows: TGTGCCAGCTCACCGGGGGCGGACGGGGAGCTGTTTTTT.